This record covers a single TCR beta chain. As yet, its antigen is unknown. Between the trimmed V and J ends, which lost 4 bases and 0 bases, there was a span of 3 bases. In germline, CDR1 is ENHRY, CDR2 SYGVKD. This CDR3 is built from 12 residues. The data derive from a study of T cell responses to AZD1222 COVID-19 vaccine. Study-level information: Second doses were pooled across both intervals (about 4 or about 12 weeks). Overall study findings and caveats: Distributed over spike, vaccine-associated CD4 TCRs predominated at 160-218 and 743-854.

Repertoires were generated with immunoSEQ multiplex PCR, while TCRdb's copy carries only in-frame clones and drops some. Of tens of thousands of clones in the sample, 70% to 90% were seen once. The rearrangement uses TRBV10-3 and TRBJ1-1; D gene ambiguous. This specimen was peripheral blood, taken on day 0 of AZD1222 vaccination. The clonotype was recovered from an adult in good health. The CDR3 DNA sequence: TGTGCCATCAGTGTCATGAACACTGAAGCTTTCTTT. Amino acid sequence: CAISVMNTEAFF.